The sequence of this TCR beta chain was determined in a study of CD8+ T cells in alopecia areata. Study overall: Treatment of the treated patients consisted of oral tofacitinib, 5 to 10 mg twice daily.

By share, this clone ranks as medium-sized. Treatment indicated: oral pan-JAK inhibitor, 5-10 mg twice daily. RNA extraction was followed by reverse transcription into cDNA, which acted as the sequencing template. Using immunoSEQ multiplex PCR, the repertoire was profiled, and TCRdb retains in-frame clones only, with some absent. The profile shows over 60,000 clones, more than 45% of them singletons. Trimming took 2 bases from V and 1 from J, leaving 14 bases between them. Per germline, CDR1 MNHEY and CDR2 SMNVEV (reference sequence). The CDR3 extends over 16 amino acids. The gene calls are TRBV27 and TRBJ2-5, with a tentative D call TRBD2 (6 bases). The sequenced sample was CD8+ T cells sorted from blood, obtained at approximately week 36, from a patient treated with tofacitinib. This TCR was sampled from a human donor with alopecia areata. Written as DNA, the CDR3 is TGTGCCAGCAGTTTAACCCCCCCCGGGGGCCAAGAGACCCAGTACTTC. It encodes CASSLTPPGGQETQYF.